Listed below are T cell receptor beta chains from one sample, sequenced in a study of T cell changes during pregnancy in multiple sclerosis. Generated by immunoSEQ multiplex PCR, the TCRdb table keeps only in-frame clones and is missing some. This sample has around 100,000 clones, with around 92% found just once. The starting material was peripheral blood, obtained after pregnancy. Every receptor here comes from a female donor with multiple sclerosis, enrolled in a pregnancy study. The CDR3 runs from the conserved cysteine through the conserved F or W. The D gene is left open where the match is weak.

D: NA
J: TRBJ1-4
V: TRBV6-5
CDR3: CASSSSPTTNEKLFF
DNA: TGTGCCAGCAGTTCGTCACCTACAACTAATGAAAAACTGTTTTTT

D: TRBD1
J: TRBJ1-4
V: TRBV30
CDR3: CAWSSGTGDEKLFF
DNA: TGTGCCTGGAGTTCCGGGACAGGGGATGAAAAACTGTTTTTT

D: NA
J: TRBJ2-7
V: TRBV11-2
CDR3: CASSLVLGQAFSYEQYF
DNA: TGTGCCAGCAGCTTAGTTCTCGGTCAGGCGTTCTCCTACGAGCAGTACTTC

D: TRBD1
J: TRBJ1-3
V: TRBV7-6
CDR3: CASSLATGSGNTIYF
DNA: TGTGCCAGCAGCTTAGCGACAGGGTCGGGAAACACCATATATTTT

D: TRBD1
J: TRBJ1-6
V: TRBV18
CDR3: CASSPGQIKSPLHF
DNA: TGTGCCAGCTCACCGGGACAGATAAAATCACCCCTCCACTTT

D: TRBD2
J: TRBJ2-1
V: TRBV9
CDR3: CASSAGGLAGGKYPHEQFF
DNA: TGTGCCAGCAGCGCTGGGGGACTAGCGGGAGGTAAATACCCTCATGAGCAGTTCTTC

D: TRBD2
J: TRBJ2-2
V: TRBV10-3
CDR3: CAISEQRGQNTGELFF
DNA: TGTGCCATCAGTGAGCAGCGGGGTCAGAACACCGGGGAGCTGTTTTTT

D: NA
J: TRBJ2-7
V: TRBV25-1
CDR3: CASSPGFAYEQYF
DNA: TGTGCCAGCAGTCCAGGGTTCGCCTACGAGCAGTACTTC

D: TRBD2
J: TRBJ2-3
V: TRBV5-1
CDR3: CASSTGTSGGAFADTQYF
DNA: TGCGCCAGCAGCACAGGGACTAGCGGGGGGGCATTCGCAGATACGCAGTATTTT

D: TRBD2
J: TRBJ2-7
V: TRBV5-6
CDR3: CASSLTGTSGGLRQYF
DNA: TGTGCCAGCAGCCTGACCGGGACTAGCGGGGGGTTAAGGCAGTACTTC